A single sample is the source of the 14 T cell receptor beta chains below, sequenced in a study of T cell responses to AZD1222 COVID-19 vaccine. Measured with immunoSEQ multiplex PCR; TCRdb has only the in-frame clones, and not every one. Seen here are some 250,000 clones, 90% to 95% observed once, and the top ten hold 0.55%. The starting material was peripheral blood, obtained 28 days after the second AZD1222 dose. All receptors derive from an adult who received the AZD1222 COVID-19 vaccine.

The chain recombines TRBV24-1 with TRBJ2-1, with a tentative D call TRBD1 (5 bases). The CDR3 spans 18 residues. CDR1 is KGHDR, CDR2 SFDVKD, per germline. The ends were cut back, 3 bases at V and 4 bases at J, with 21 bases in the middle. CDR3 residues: CATSDDRDSPPSYNEQFF. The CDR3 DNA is TGTGCCACCAGTGATGACAGAGACAGCCCCCCGTCATACAATGAGCAGTTCTTC.

CDR3 DNA: TGTGCCAGCAGCGCCCGCCCGGACAGAAACTATGGCTACACCTTC. It translates to CASSARPDRNYGYTF. This chain uses TRBV7-8 with TRBJ1-2; D may be TRBD1 (6 bases). The V gene lost 5 bases and the J gene lost 2 bases, with 15 bases spanning the gap. The V gene's germline CDR1 is SGHVS and CDR2 FQNEAQ. The CDR3 length is 15 residues.

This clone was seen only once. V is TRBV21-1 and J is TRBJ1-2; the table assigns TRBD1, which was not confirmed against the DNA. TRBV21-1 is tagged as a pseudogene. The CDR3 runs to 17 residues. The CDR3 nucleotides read TGTGCCAGCAGCCTGACACCTCCCCGGGACAGGGTCTATGGCTACACCTTC. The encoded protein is CASSLTPPRDRVYGYTF.

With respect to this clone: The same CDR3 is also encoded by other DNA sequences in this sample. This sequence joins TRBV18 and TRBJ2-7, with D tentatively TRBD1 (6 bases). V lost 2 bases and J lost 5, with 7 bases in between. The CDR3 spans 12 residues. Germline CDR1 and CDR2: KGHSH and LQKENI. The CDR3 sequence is CASSPNRDEQYF. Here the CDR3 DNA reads TGTGCCAGCTCACCAAACAGGGACGAGCAGTACTTC.

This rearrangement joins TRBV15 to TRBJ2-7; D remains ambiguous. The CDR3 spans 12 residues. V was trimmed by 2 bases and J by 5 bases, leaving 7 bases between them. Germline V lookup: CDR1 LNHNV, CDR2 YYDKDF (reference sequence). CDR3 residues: CATSRITHEQYF. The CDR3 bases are TGTGCCACCAGCAGAATTACTCACGAGCAGTACTTC.

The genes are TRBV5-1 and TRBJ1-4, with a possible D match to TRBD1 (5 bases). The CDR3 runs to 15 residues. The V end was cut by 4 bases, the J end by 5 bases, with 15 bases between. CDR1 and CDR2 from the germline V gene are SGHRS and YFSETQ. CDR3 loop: CASSLRGTGNEKLFF. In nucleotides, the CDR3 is TGCGCCAGCAGCCTGCGTGGGACGGGGAATGAAAAACTGTTTTTT.

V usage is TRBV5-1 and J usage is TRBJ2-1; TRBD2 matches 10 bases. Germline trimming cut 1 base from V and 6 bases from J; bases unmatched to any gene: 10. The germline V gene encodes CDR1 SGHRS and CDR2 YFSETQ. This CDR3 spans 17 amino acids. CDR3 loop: CASSLPLLAGAGNEQFF. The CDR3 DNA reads TGCGCCAGCAGCTTGCCACTTCTAGCGGGAGCCGGCAATGAGCAGTTCTTC.

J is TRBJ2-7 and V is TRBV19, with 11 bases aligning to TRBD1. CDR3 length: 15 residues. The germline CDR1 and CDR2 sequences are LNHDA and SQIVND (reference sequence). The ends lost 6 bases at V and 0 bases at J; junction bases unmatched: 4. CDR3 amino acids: CASSTGTGGSYEQYF. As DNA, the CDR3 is TGTGCCAGTAGCACTGGGACAGGGGGCTCCTACGAGCAGTACTTC.

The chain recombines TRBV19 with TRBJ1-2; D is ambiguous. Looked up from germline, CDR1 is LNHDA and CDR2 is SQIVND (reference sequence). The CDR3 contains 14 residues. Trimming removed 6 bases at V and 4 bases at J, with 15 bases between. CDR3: CASRGQDGSYGYTF. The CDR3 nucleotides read TGTGCCAGTAGGGGCCAGGACGGAAGCTATGGCTACACCTTC. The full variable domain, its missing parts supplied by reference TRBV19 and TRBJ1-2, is DGGITQSPKYLFRKEGQNVTLSCEQNLNHDAMYWYRQDPGQGLRLIYYSQIVNDFQKGDIAEGYSVSREKKESFPLTVTSAQKNPTAFYLCASRGQDGSYGYTFGSGTRLTVV.

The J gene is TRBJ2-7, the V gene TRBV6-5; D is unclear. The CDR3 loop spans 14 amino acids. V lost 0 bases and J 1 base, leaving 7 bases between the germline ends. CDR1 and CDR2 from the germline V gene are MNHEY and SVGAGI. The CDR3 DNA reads TGTGCCAGCAGTTACTCTGCAAGATCCTACGAGCAGTACTTC. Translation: CASSYSARSYEQYF.

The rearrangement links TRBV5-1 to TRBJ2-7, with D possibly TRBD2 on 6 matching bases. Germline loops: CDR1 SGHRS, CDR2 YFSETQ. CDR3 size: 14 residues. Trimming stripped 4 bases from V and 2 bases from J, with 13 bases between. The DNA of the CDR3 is TGCGCCAGCAGCCCCACTAGCTCCCCCTACGAGCAGTACTTC. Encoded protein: CASSPTSSPYEQYF.

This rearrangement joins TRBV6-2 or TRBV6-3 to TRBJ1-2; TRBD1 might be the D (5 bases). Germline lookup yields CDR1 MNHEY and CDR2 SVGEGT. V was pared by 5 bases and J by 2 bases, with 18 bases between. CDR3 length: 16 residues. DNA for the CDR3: TGTGCCAGCAGTCCCCGCGGACAAGTCCCCAACTATGGCTACACCTTC. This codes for CASSPRGQVPNYGYTF.

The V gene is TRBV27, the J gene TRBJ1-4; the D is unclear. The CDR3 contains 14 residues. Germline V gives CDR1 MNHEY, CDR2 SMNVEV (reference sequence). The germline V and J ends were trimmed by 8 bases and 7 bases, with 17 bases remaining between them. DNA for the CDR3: TGTGCCAGCGGCCACAGAGCAAGAGGTGAAAAACTGTTTTTT. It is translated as CASGHRARGEKLFF. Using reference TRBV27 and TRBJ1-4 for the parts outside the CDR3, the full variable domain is EAQVTQNPRYLITVTGKKLTVTCSQNMNHEYMSWYRQDPGLGLRQIYYSMNVEVTDKGDVPEGYKVSRKEKRNFPLILESPSPNQTSLYFCASGHRARGEKLFFGSGTQLSVL.

Written as DNA, the CDR3 is TGTGCCAGCAGGACAGACGCCTATGGCTACACCTTC. It specifies CASRTDAYGYTF. The chain couples TRBV2 to TRBJ1-2, with TRBD1 as a possible D gene (5 bases). Germline CDR1 SNHLY, CDR2 FYNNEI. This CDR3 is built from 12 residues. Trimming took 6 bases from V and 4 from J, leaving 9 bases between them.